The rows below give T cell receptor beta chains drawn from one sample of a study of neoadjuvant anti-PD-1 for oral cavity cancer. Method: immunoSEQ multiplex PCR; TCRdb's copy keeps in-frame clones and lacks some. The sample consists of roughly 16,000 clones, roughly 66% of them appearing once. The sample was PBMCs, taken before nivolumab (anti-PD-1) treatment. These receptors were collected from a person between 35 and 79 years old with oral cavity squamous cell carcinoma. Each CDR3 is given with its conserved first and last residue.

V,J,CDR3
TRBV30,TRBJ1-1,CAWSPSMNTEAFF
TRBV2,TRBJ2-1,CASSDRQGYNEQFF
TRBV6-5,TRBJ2-7,CASSQGSEQYF
TRBV11-2,TRBJ2-1,CASSPSGSINEQFF
TRBV19,TRBJ2-5,CASSIASTLNGQETQYF
TRBV11-2,TRBJ2-1,CASSLDLGQPYNEQFF
TRBV27,TRBJ1-5,CASSYTDNQPQHF
TRBV2,TRBJ1-1,CARLRMGRTEAFF
TRBV5-1,TRBJ1-1,CASSLTGTLANTEAFF
TRBV5-1,TRBJ1-1,CASSDSTGALNTEAFF
TRBV7-6,TRBJ2-1,CASSSSGDNEQFF
TRBV25-1,TRBJ1-4,CASTPGASGKLFF
TRBV9,TRBJ2-3,CASKRTLETDTQYF
TRBV19,TRBJ1-5,CASSIRNNLANQPQHF
TRBV5-5,TRBJ2-1,CASSSLAPGEGQFF
TRBV9,TRBJ1-5,CASSERGGNQPQHF
TRBV9,TRBJ2-7,CASSPQQAPYEQYF
TRBV29-1,TRBJ2-7,CSVFDSTLSSYEQYF
TRBV29-1,TRBJ1-5,CSARDSNQPQHF
TRBV6-1,TRBJ2-3,CASSVDLFTQYF
TRBV5-4,TRBJ1-2,CASSFFPGSNTF
TRBV11-2,TRBJ1-1,CASSQTTGVYTEAFF
TRBV19,TRBJ2-1,CASSASPVGYNEQFF
TRBV4-1,TRBJ2-1,CASSQGLAGAYNEQFF
TRBV6-1,TRBJ2-7,CASTLGGGPYEQYF
TRBV19,TRBJ2-1,CASENRYNEQFF
TRBV6-1,TRBJ2-3,CASSELTTSTDTQYF
TRBV6-5,TRBJ1-4,CASRLGQTYNEKLFF
TRBV5-1,TRBJ2-5,CASSLVPESKETQYF
TRBV7-8,TRBJ2-2,CASSLGDSNTGELFF
TRBV28,TRBJ1-2,CASSPPSSFYGYTF
TRBV2,TRBJ2-7,CASSDRQVYSYEQYF
TRBV19,TRBJ1-5,CASSIVGVVGQPQHF
TRBV7-9,TRBJ1-5,CASSLGSGAEPQHF
TRBV6-5,TRBJ2-7,CASRSTGGGDEQYF
TRBV28,TRBJ2-5,CASSFMIKGVETQYF
TRBV13,TRBJ2-7,CASSSSRDNYEQYF
TRBV19,TRBJ2-5,CASSIRQGETQYF
TRBV29-1,TRBJ1-5,CSVAGAGTQPQHF
TRBV15,TRBJ1-1,CATSLGGFGTEAFF
TRBV4-2,TRBJ2-7,CASSQESRSPYEQYF
TRBV4-2,TRBJ1-5,CASSQGGQLNQPQHF
TRBV5-1,TRBJ1-4,CASSLTANEKLFF
TRBV30,TRBJ1-5,CAWSDGRAGWIQPQHF
TRBV11-2,TRBJ2-2,CASSLVLAGGPTGELFF
TRBV6-1,TRBJ2-6,CASRQGNTGANVLTF
TRBV5-1,TRBJ2-7,CASRGQGAVYEQYF
TRBV20-1,TRBJ1-4,CSADRNEKLFF
TRBV20-1,TRBJ2-1,CSARDMGEQFF
TRBV5-1,TRBJ1-4,CASGLNGDNEKLFF
TRBV2,TRBJ2-3,CASNRGQDTQYF
TRBV15,TRBJ1-5,CATSRVGRDQPQHF